The 9 T cell receptor beta chains presented below share a single source sample, sequenced in a study of shared clonotypes between healthy human individuals (dated by TCRdb to the early 2020s). Library preparation used the immunoSEQ multiplex PCR assay. The table comes from immuneACCESS by way of TCRdb, which keeps in-frame sequences with V and J called. Part of the clones is missing from these tables; in studies checked, under half for an unresolved V gene and the rest for unknown reasons. The sample contains about 660,000 clones, approximately 74% of them found a single time. The top ten clones comprise 1.5% to 2% of the sample. The sequenced sample was memory CD4+ T cells sorted from blood. Interpreted using the paper, the cell subset or site label stands for: CD45RA-negative fraction. The source of these receptors is a woman aged 25 to 39 in good health.

This CDR3 is CASSLRIGLAGVKEQFF. DNA of the CDR3: TGTGCCAGCAGCTTGCGTATCGGACTAGCGGGAGTTAAGGAGCAGTTCTTC. This chain links TRBV5-4 with TRBJ2-1; 13 nucleotides align to TRBD2. Trimming at V came to 1 base and at J to 10 bases, leaving 11 bases not matched to a gene. Germline values: CDR1 SGHNT, CDR2 YYREEE (reference sequence). The CDR3 has 17 residues. The whole variable domain, remainder taken from reference TRBV5-4 and TRBJ2-1, is ETGVTQSPTHLIKTRGQQVTLRCSSQSGHNTVSWYQQALGQGPQFIFQYYREEENGRGNFPPRFSGLQFPNYSSELNVNALELDDSALYLCASSLRIGLAGVKEQFFGPGTRLTVL.

V is TRBV6-1 and J is TRBJ1-5; no clear D. The CDR3 runs to 14 residues. V was shortened by 4 bases and J by 1 base, with 8 bases between the two germline ends. The germline V gene has CDR1 MNHNS and CDR2 SASEGT. CDR3: CASSVGPSNQPQHF. As DNA, the CDR3 is TGTGCCAGCAGTGTCGGGCCCAGCAATCAGCCCCAGCATTTT.

The V call is TRBV5-1, the J call TRBJ2-2, with D unresolved. CDR1 SGHRS and CDR2 YFSETQ come from the germline V gene. Trimming took 6 bases from V and 0 from J, leaving 9 bases between them. CDR3 length equals 14 residues. For the CDR3, the DNA is TGCGCCAGCATCTTAGCCCCGAACACCGGGGAGCTGTTTTTT. This gives the protein CASILAPNTGELFF.

This clone was detected only a few times. Different DNA sequences within this sample yield the same CDR3. This chain joins TRBV18 and TRBJ2-7; TRBD1 might be the D (8 bases). Germline lookup yields CDR1 KGHSH and CDR2 LQKENI. The CDR3 covers 15 residues. V was cut by 0 bases and J by 6 bases, with 15 bases left in between. As DNA, the CDR3 is TGTGCCAGCTCACCACCCGACAGGGGAGGGGGCGAGCAGTACTTC. As protein: CASSPPDRGGGEQYF.

The V call is TRBV5-1, the J call TRBJ2-2, with D perhaps TRBD2 (6 bases). The CDR3 totals 16 residues. The V gene's germline CDR1 is SGHRS and CDR2 YFSETQ. The V and J ends lost 3 bases and 1 base respectively, with 13 bases between them. This CDR3 reads CASSYAPGGNTGELFF. In DNA, the CDR3 is TGCGCCAGCAGCTATGCCCCCGGGGGGAACACCGGGGAGCTGTTTTTT.

V and J are TRBV27 and TRBJ2-1, with D unclear. CDR1 is MNHEY and CDR2 is SMNVEV in the germline V gene (reference sequence). The CDR3 consists of 12 residues. The V gene lost 4 bases and the J gene lost 7 bases, with 8 bases spanning the gap. CDR3 DNA sequence: TGTGCCAGCAGTTCGAAGTCAAATGAGCAGTTCTTC. Protein product: CASSSKSNEQFF.

In regard to this clone: This could be a read error, since a much larger clone is one nucleotide away. The sample has other DNA sequences that encode this CDR3 too. The rearrangement uses TRBV11-2 and TRBJ2-5; D gene ambiguous. The V gene's germline CDR1 is SGHAT and CDR2 FQNNGV. The V gene lost 2 bases and the J gene lost 2 bases, with 0 bases spanning the gap. There are 11 residues in the CDR3. The CDR3 loop reads CASSLQETQYF. The CDR3 region has the DNA TGTGCCAGCAGCTTACAAGAGACCCAGTACTTC. Full variable domain (rest looked up from reference TRBV11-2 and TRBJ2-5): EAGVAQSPRYKIIEKRQSVAFWCNPISGHATLYWYQQILGQGPKLLIQFQNNGVVDDSQLPKDRFSAERLKGVDSTLKIQPAKLEDSAVYLCASSLQETQYFGPGTRLLVL.

This chain connects TRBV5-1 to TRBJ1-1; maybe TRBD1 (5 bases). V lost 0 bases and J 10 bases, leaving 13 bases between the germline ends. Germline V lookup: CDR1 SGHRS, CDR2 YFSETQ. The CDR3 has 13 residues. The CDR3, as DNA: TGCGCCAGCAGCTTGGACCCAGGGACGGGAGCTTTCTTT. Its protein is CASSLDPGTGAFF.

The chain uses TRBV19 and TRBJ2-2; D is unclear. This CDR3 region has 14 residues. Trimming shortened V by 3 bases and J by 0 bases, and 5 bases separated the two germline ends. From germline, CDR1 is LNHDA and CDR2 SQIVND (reference sequence). The CDR3 DNA reads as TGTGCCAGTAGTATGCAGCCGAACACCGGGGAGCTGTTTTTT. It translates to CASSMQPNTGELFF.